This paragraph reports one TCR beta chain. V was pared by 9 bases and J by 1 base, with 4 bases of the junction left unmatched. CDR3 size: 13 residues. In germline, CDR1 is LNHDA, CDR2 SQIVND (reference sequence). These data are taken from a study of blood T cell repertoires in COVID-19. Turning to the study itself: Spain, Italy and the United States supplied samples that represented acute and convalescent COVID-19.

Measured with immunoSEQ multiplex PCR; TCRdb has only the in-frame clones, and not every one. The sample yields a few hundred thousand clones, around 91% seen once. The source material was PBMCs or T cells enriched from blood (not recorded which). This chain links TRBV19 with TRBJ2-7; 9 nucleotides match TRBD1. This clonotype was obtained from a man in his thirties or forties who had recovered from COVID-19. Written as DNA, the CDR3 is TGTGCCAGCCGGGACAGGGAATCCTACGAGCAGTACTTC. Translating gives CASRDRESYEQYF.